The 6 T cell receptor beta chains below all came from one sample that was sequenced in a study of blood T cell repertoires in COVID-19. Measured with immunoSEQ multiplex PCR; TCRdb has only the in-frame clones, and not every one. The data hold under 200,000 clones, with 90% observed a single time. The sequencing sample was made of peripheral blood. The receptors here all came from a man aged 50-60 years with acute or convalescent COVID-19.

This clone showed up just once. The rearrangement links TRBV6-2 or TRBV6-3 to TRBJ2-1; 9 bases line up with TRBD2. The length of the CDR3 is 16 residues. The germline CDR1 and CDR2 sequences are MNHEY and SVGEGT. After removal of 5 bases from V and 4 bases from J, the junction contained 9 bases not matched to a gene. The CDR3 loop is CASSTGTSRLYNEQFF. CDR3 DNA sequence: TGTGCCAGCAGTACCGGGACTAGCCGCCTTTACAATGAGCAGTTCTTC.

The rearrangement joins TRBV12-3 or TRBV12-4 to TRBJ1-4; D not resolved. V was trimmed by 8 bases and J by 4 bases, leaving 5 bases between them. CDR3 length: 11 amino acids. The DNA for the CDR3 is TGTGCCAGCGGACTTAATGAAAAACTGTTTTTT. Translating gives CASGLNEKLFF.

The V call is TRBV28, the J call TRBJ1-2, with TRBD1 identical over 11 bases. The CDR3 runs to 15 residues. Germline CDR1 MDHEN, CDR2 SYDVKM. Trimming removed 11 bases from V and 7 bases from J; junction bases left unmatched: 15. The CDR3 bases are TGTGCCCTCAGTTTCCCGGGACAGGGGGTAGGTGGCTACACCTTC. It yields the protein CALSFPGQGVGGYTF.

The chain employs TRBV21-1 and TRBJ1-5. TRBV21-1 corresponds to a pseudogene. There are 19 residues in the CDR3. The CDR3 loop reads CASSKGEGSSPRSNQPQHF. The DNA of the CDR3 is TGTGCCAGCAGCAAAGGGGAGGGGTCCTCTCCTCGTAGCAATCAGCCCCAGCATTTT.

A few counts support this clone. The V gene is TRBV20-1, the J gene TRBJ2-7; no clear D gene. The CDR3 spans 11 residues. Per germline, CDR1 DFQATT and CDR2 SNEGSKA (reference sequence). V lost 5 bases, J lost 5 bases, and 10 bases lay in between. The CDR3 reads CSASIIHEQYF. The CDR3 region has the DNA TGCAGTGCTTCAATCATCCACGAGCAGTACTTC.

V usage is TRBV27 and J usage is TRBJ2-1, with 10 bases matching TRBD1. CDR3 length: 14 amino acids. The junction had 6 bases not matched to a gene; V was cut back by 4 bases and J by 9 bases. Germline CDR1 MNHEY, CDR2 SMNVEV (reference sequence). CDR3 region: CASSWDRGSGEQFF. DNA for the CDR3: TGTGCCAGCAGTTGGGACAGGGGTAGCGGTGAGCAGTTCTTC.